Listed below are T cell receptor beta chains from one sample, sequenced in a study of blood T cell repertoires in COVID-19. Repertoires were generated with immunoSEQ multiplex PCR, while TCRdb's copy carries only in-frame clones and drops some. The sample contains 95,000 to 150,000 clones, around 90% of which appear only once. The specimen sequenced was peripheral blood. These receptors came from an older woman with COVID-19, enrolled during active disease. The CDR3 runs from the conserved cysteine through the conserved F or W.

v_call: TRBV20-1; cdr3_aa: CSASPGHGQYF
v_call: TRBV10-3; cdr3_aa: CAISESQGRTEAFF
v_call: TRBV6-6; cdr3_aa: CASRTSGDAGELFF
v_call: TRBV11-2; cdr3_aa: CASSVRGSGELFF
v_call: TRBV11-2; cdr3_aa: CASSVTSGGADEQFF
v_call: TRBV9; cdr3_aa: CASSVSGLSYEQYF
v_call: TRBV5-5; cdr3_aa: CASSLGARVETQYF
v_call: TRBV7-9; cdr3_aa: CASSDGTSLNEQYF
v_call: TRBV5-1; cdr3_aa: CASSLFAADSNQPQHF
v_call: TRBV7-6; cdr3_aa: CASSLEDRGGTEAFF
v_call: TRBV18; cdr3_aa: CASSPLDRVSGANVLTF
v_call: TRBV21-1; cdr3_aa: CASSKGGGGFTEAFF
v_call: TRBV15; cdr3_aa: CATSRDLQGFTEAFF
v_call: TRBV12-3/TRBV12-4; cdr3_aa: CASSPGENTQYF
v_call: TRBV5-6; cdr3_aa: CASSLGGSSGQFF
v_call: TRBV3-1/TRBV3-2; cdr3_aa: CASSRQGDEFNYGYTF
v_call: TRBV7-2; cdr3_aa: CASSRGTGTLSDTQYF
v_call: TRBV27; cdr3_aa: CASSPRRDTVNQPQHF
v_call: TRBV11-1; cdr3_aa: CASSLRENQPQHF
v_call: TRBV11-2; cdr3_aa: CASSPLQGAYEQYF
v_call: TRBV6-6; cdr3_aa: CASQDSYSSKEYF
v_call: TRBV11-1; cdr3_aa: CASSPRLTNTDTQYF
v_call: TRBV3-1/TRBV3-2; cdr3_aa: CATPNRGNTGELFF
v_call: TRBV2; cdr3_aa: CATGGEPPTGELFF